This is a list of T cell receptor beta chains from one sample in a study of shared clonotypes between healthy human individuals. The data were produced by immunoSEQ multiplex PCR, yet TCRdb's version contains in-frame clones alone and is incomplete. The sample consists of about 1.5 million clones, roughly 96% of them appearing once. The source material was naive CD4+ T cells sorted from blood. Every receptor here comes from a man aged 30 to 39 in good health. Each CDR3 is given with its conserved first and last residue. The D gene is left open where the match is weak. Where a row states a size, it is once, few, many or the class of an expanded clone; other rows omit it.

>TRBJ2-5|TRBV10-1|-|-
TGCGCCAGCAGTTTAGACAGGCACCAAGAGACCCAGTACTTC
CASSLDRHQETQYF
>TRBJ2-3|TRBV9|-|TRBD2
TGTGCCAGCAGTAGATCCCCCAGCGGGAAGAGCACAGATACGCAGTATTTT
CASSRSPSGKSTDTQYF
>TRBJ2-7|TRBV2|once|TRBD2
TGTGCCAGCAGCCCCCCGCGGGGGAGGGCAGGGGAGCAGTACTTC
CASSPPRGRAGEQYF
>TRBJ2-1|TRBV5-1|-|-
TGCGCCAGCAGTCACTCAGACAGCTCCTACAATGAGCAGTTCTTC
CASSHSDSSYNEQFF
>TRBJ2-7|TRBV7-8|-|TRBD2
TGTGCCAGCAGCCCCCGTAGCGGGAGGGCCTACGAGCAGTACTTC
CASSPRSGRAYEQYF
>TRBJ2-1|TRBV6-1|-|TRBD2
TGTGCCAGCAGTGAAAGGCTAGCGGGGTCCTACAATGAGCAGTTCTTC
CASSERLAGSYNEQFF
>TRBJ2-7|TRBV11-3|-|-
TGTGCCAGCAGCCTACAGACAGGAGTAAGTTTCGAGCAGTACTTC
CASSLQTGVSFEQYF
>TRBJ2-7|TRBV19|-|-
TGTGCCAGTAGCAGAGGAACGGGGTACGAGCAGTACTTC
CASSRGTGYEQYF
>TRBJ2-7|TRBV7-6|-|-
TGTGCCAGCAGCATGCGAGACATCCCCTACGAGCAGTACTTC
CASSMRDIPYEQYF
>TRBJ2-5|TRBV5-4|-|-
TGTGCCAGCAGCTCGACAACGGAGACCCAGTACTTC
CASSSTTETQYF
>TRBJ2-7|TRBV14|-|-
TGTGCCAGCAGCCTTTTCGGAGACTACGAGCAGTACTTC
CASSLFGDYEQYF
>TRBJ2-1|TRBV11-2|once|-
TGTGCCAGCAGCTCTTACCCGAATAGGAGCAATGAGCAGTTCTTC
CASSSYPNRSNEQFF
>TRBJ1-5|TRBV7-2|-|-
TGTGCCAGCAGCCCACAGGCCCTTTATAGCAATCAGCCCCAGCATTTT
CASSPQALYSNQPQHF
>TRBJ1-5|TRBV7-2|-|-
TGTGCCAGCAGCTTAAGTTTCAATCGTCCGCCCCAGCATTTT
CASSLSFNRPPQHF
>TRBJ2-2|TRBV7-2|-|-
TGTGCCAGCAGCTTACGGGGGTCGCCCGGGGAGCTGTTTTTT
CASSLRGSPGELFF
>TRBJ1-2|TRBV2|once|-
TGTGCCAGCAGTGAAGCGGCCGCTAACTATGGCTACACCTTC
CASSEAAANYGYTF
>TRBJ2-7|TRBV23-1|-|-
TGCGCCAGCAGAAGGTGGAAGAGCAGGGTGGACTACGAGCAGTACTTC
CASRRWKSRVDYEQYF
>TRBJ2-7|TRBV18|-|TRBD2
TGTGCCAGCTCACCGCCCGGACTAGCGGGAGTCTCCTACGAGCAGTACTTC
CASSPPGLAGVSYEQYF
>TRBJ1-5|TRBV28|once|-
TGTGCCAGCAGATCCCCTCGGGGGGTCAATCAGCCCCAGCATTTT
CASRSPRGVNQPQHF
>TRBJ2-2|TRBV7-2|-|TRBD2
TGTGCCAGCAGCTTTACTAGCGGGATATTTGCGGGGGAGCTGTTTTTT
CASSFTSGIFAGELFF
>TRBJ1-5|TRBV5-5|-|-
TGTGCCAGCAGCTTGGTACCGGGGAAACTCAATCAGCCCCAGCATTTT
CASSLVPGKLNQPQHF
>TRBJ2-7|TRBV27|once|-
TGTGCCAACACCCTTGGTCCGACCTACGAGCAGTACTTC
CANTLGPTYEQYF
>TRBJ2-7|TRBV5-8|-|TRBD1
TGTGCCAGCAGCTCACTGACAGGGGCCCCCTTTGAGCAGTACTTC
CASSSLTGAPFEQYF
>TRBJ2-2|TRBV7-3|-|-
TGTGCCAGCAGCTACAGACAGGACCTGGGGGAGCTGTTTTTT
CASSYRQDLGELFF
>TRBJ1-4|TRBV29-1|-|-
TGCAGCGTGGGGGAGGAGTGGAATGAAAAACTGTTTTTT
CSVGEEWNEKLFF
>TRBJ2-2|TRBV6-1|once|-
TGTGCCAGCAGTTCAGCCGGAGGGCTGTTTTTT
CASSSAGGLFF
>TRBJ2-7|TRBV6-1|-|TRBD2
TGTGCCAGCAGTGAAGCTGGACTAGCGGGAGTCTCCGAGCAGTACTTC
CASSEAGLAGVSEQYF
>TRBJ1-1|TRBV15|-|-
TGTGCCACCAGCAGAGATGGTGCGGGAGCTTTCTTT
CATSRDGAGAFF
>TRBJ2-5|TRBV28|-|-
TGTGCCAGCAGAGTCCAGGGGGGCGAGGAGACCCAGTACTTC
CASRVQGGEETQYF
>TRBJ2-2|TRBV29-1|-|TRBD2
TGCAGCGTGCAGTTGACTAGCGGGAGGGAGGCGAACACCGGGGAGCTGTTTTTT
CSVQLTSGREANTGELFF
>TRBJ1-3|TRBV30|once|-
TGTGCCTGGGGGTTGGGAAACACCATATATTTT
CAWGLGNTIYF
>TRBJ2-3|TRBV5-1|-|-
TGCGCCAGCAGCTTGGACTCCTTGGGTGGTACGCAGTATTTT
CASSLDSLGGTQYF
>TRBJ2-3|TRBV28|-|-
TGTGCCAGCAGACCTAGTCGGCAGCCAGATACGCAGTATTTT
CASRPSRQPDTQYF
>TRBJ2-2|TRBV10-1|-|TRBD1
TGCGCCAGCAGCGGGGACAGGGGGAACACCGGGGAGCTGTTTTTT
CASSGDRGNTGELFF
>TRBJ2-7|TRBV2|-|-
TGTGCCACTAGGGTCTCGCGGGGTGGATACGAGCAGTACTTC
CATRVSRGGYEQYF
>TRBJ2-3|TRBV9|-|TRBD1
TGTGCCAGCAGCGTAGTGGACAGGTACACAGATACGCAGTATTTT
CASSVVDRYTDTQYF
>TRBJ1-5|TRBV19|-|TRBD1
TGTGCCACAATGGACAGGGAGGACAGCAATCAGCCCCAGCATTTT
CATMDREDSNQPQHF
>TRBJ2-7|TRBV6-5|-|TRBD1
TGTGCCAGCAGTTACTCGGGACAGAACTACGAGCAGTACTTC
CASSYSGQNYEQYF
>TRBJ2-7|TRBV28|-|-
TGTGCCAGCAGTTTATGGCCCTACGAGCAGTACTTC
CASSLWPYEQYF
>TRBJ2-2|TRBV9|-|TRBD1
TGTGCCAGCAGCGCCCCCAGACAGGGTAATCTGGCCGGGGAGCTGTTTTTT
CASSAPRQGNLAGELFF
>TRBJ2-3|TRBV5-6|-|TRBD2
TGTGCCAGCAGCTTAAGCCCTACGGGACTAGCGGATACGCAGTATTTT
CASSLSPTGLADTQYF
>TRBJ2-2|TRBV30|-|-
TGTGCCTGGAGCGGGGATGGCGGGGAGCTGTTTTTT
CAWSGDGGELFF
>TRBJ2-7|TRBV29-1|-|-
TGCAGCGTTGCCCCTTCCTCCTACGAGCAGTACTTC
CSVAPSSYEQYF
>TRBJ2-5|TRBV10-3|-|TRBD2
TGTGCCATCAGCGTATCTATAGGTCCTAGCGGGACAGAGACCCAGTACTTC
CAISVSIGPSGTETQYF
>TRBJ2-7|TRBV10-1|-|TRBD1
TGCGCCAGCCCACTACCGGGACAGGGTTTTTCCTACGAGCAGTACTTC
CASPLPGQGFSYEQYF
>TRBJ2-5|TRBV5-1|-|TRBD1
TGCGCCAGCAGCGCTCAGACCGGGACAGAGAGACAAGAGACCCAGTACTTC
CASSAQTGTERQETQYF